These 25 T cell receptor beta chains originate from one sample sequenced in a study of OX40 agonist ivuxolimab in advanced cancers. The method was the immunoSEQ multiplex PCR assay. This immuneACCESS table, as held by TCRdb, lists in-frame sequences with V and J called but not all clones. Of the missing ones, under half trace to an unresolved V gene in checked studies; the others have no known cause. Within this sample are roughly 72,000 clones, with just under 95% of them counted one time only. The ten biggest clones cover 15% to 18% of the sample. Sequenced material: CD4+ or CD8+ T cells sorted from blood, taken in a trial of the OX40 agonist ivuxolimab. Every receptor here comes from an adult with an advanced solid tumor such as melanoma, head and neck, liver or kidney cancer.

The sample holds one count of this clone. The CDR3 reads CASSPREIWARGETQYF. DNA of the CDR3: TGTGCCAGCAGCCCCCGGGAGATCTGGGCGAGGGGGGAGACCCAGTACTTC. The genes are TRBV7-2 and TRBJ2-5; either TRBD1 or TRBD2 may supply D (6 bases each). Germline lookup yields CDR1 SGHTA and CDR2 FQGNSA. Trimming cost V 5 bases and J 5 bases, with 24 bases left between them. This CDR3 spans 17 amino acids.

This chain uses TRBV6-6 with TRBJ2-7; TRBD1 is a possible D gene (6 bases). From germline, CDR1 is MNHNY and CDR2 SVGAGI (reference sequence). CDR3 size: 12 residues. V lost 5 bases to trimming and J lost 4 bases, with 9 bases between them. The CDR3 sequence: CASSPQGYEQYF. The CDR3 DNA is TGTGCCAGCAGTCCACAGGGATACGAGCAGTACTTC.

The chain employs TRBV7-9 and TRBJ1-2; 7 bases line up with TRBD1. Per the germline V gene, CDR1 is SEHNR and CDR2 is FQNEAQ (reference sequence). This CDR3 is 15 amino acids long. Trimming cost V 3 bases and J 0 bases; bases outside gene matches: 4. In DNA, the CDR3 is TGTGCCAGCAGCTTTGGGACAGATGCTAACTATGGCTACACCTTC. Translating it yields CASSFGTDANYGYTF.

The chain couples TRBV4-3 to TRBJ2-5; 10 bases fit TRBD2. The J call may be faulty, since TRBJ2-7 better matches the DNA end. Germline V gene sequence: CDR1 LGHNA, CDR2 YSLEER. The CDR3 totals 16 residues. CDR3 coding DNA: TGCGCCAGCAGCCAAGTTCCTAGCGGGAGCTCCTACGAGCAGTACTTC. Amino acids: CASSQVPSGSSYEQYF.

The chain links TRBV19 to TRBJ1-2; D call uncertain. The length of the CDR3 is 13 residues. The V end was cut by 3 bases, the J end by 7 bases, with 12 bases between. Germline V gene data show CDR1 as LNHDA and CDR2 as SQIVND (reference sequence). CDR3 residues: CASSILSGAGYTF. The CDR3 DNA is TGTGCCAGTAGTATTTTATCGGGCGCTGGCTACACCTTC.

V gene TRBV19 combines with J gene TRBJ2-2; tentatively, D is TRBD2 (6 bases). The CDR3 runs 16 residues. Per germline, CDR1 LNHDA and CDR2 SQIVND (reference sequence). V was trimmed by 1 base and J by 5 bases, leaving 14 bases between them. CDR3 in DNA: TGTGCCAGTAGTATAGCCGAGGGAGGACGGACCGGGGAGCTGTTTTTT. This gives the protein CASSIAEGGRTGELFF.

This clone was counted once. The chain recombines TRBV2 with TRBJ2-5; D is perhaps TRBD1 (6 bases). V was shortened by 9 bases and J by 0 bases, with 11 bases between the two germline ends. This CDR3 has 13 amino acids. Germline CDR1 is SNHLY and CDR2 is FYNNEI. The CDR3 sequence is CARPRTDQETQYF. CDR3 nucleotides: TGTGCCAGGCCTCGGACAGACCAAGAGACCCAGTACTTC.

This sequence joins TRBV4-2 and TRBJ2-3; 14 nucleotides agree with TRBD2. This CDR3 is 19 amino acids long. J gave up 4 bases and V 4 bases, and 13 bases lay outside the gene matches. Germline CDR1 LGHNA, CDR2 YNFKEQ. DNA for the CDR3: TGTGCCAGCAGCCGACTCCTTAGACTAGCGGGAGGGGATCCAGATACGCAGTATTTT. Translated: CASSRLLRLAGGDPDTQYF.

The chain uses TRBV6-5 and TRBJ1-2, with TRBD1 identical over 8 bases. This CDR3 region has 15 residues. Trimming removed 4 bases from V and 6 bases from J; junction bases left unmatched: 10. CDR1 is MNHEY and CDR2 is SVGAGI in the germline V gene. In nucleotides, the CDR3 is TGTGCCAGCAGTTTCTCCAGGGGGCTTGGTGATGGCTACACCTTC. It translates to CASSFSRGLGDGYTF.

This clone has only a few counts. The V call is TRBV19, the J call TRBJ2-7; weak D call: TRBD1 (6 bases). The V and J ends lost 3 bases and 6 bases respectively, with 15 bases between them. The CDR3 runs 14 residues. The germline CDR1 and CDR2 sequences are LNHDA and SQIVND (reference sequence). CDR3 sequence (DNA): TGTGCCAGTAGTATTCGGGCAGGGGTGCGCGAGCAGTACTTC. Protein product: CASSIRAGVREQYF.

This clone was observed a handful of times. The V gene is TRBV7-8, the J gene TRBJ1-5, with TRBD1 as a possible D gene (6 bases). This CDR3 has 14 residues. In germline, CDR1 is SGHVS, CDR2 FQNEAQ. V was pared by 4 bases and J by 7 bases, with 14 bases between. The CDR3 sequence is CASSSGGRGQPQHF. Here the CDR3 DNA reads TGTGCCAGCAGCTCCGGGGGGCGGGGCCAGCCCCAGCATTTT. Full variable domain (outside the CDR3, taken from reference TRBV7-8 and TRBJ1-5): GAGVSQSPRYKVAKRGQDVALRCDPISGHVSLFWYQQALGQGPEFLTYFQNEAQLDKSGLPSDRFFAERPEGSVSTLKIQRTQQEDSAVYLCASSSGGRGQPQHFGDGTRLSIL.

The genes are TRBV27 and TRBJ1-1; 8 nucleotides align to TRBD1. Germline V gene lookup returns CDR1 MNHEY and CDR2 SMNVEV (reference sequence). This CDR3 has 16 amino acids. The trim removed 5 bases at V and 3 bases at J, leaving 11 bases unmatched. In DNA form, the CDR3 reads TGTGCCAGCAGTCCCGGACAGGGCCCTCGAGACACTGAAGCTTTCTTT. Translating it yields CASSPGQGPRDTEAFF.

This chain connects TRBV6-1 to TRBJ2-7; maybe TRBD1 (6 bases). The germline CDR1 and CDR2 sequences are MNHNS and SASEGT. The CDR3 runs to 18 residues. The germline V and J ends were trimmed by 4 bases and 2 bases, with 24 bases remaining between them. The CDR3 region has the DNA TGTGCCAGCAGTGTTCGTTGGACAGTCCAAGGTGCAACCTACGAGCAGTACTTC. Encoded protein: CASSVRWTVQGATYEQYF.

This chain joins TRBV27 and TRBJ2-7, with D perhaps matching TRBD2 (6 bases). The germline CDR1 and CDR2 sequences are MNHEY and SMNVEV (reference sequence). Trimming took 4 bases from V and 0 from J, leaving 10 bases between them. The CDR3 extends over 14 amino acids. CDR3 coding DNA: TGTGCCAGCAGTTCAGGCGGGACCTCCTACGAGCAGTACTTC. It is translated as CASSSGGTSYEQYF.

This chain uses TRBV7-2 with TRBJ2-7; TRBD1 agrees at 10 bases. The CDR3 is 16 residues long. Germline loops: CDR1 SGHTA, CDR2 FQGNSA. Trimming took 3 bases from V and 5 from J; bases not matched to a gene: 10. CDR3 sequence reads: CASSFPRTGGQHEQYF. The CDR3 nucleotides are TGTGCCAGCAGCTTCCCCCGGACAGGGGGGCAACACGAGCAGTACTTC.

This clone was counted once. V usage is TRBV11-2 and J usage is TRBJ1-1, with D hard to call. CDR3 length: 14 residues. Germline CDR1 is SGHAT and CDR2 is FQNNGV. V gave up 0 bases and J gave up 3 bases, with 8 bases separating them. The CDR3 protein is CASSLDWRDTEAFF. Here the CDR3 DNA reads TGTGCCAGCAGCTTAGATTGGAGGGACACTGAAGCTTTCTTT.

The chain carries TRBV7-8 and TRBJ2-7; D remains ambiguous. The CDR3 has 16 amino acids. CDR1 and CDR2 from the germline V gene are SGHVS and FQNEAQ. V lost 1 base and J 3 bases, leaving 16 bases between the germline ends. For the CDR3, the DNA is TGTGCCAGCAGCTTAGTTGGCAAATCCAAGCTCTACGAGCAGTACTTC. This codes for CASSLVGKSKLYEQYF.

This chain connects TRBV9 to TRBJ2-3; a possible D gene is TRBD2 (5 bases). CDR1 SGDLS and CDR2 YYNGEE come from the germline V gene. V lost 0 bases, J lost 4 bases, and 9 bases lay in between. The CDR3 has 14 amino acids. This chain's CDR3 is CASSVGPEADTQYF. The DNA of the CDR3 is TGTGCCAGCAGCGTAGGACCGGAGGCAGATACGCAGTATTTT.

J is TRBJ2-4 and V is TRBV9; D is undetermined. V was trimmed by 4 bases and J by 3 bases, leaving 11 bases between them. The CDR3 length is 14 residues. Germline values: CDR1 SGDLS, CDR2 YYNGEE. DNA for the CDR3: TGTGCCAGCAGCCCCTGGTCCGGCAAAAACATTCAGTACTTC. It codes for CASSPWSGKNIQYF. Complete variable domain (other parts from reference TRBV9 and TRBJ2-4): DSGVTQTPKHLITATGQRVTLRCSPRSGDLSVYWYQQSLDQGLQFLIQYYNGEERAKGNILERFSAQQFPDLHSELNLSSLELGDSALYFCASSPWSGKNIQYFGAGTRLSVL.

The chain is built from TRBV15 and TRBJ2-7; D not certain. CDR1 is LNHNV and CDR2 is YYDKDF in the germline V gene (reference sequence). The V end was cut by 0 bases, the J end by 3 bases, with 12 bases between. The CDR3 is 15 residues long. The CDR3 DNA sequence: TGTGCCACCAGCAGAGAAGGCGCAGAAAACTACGAGCAGTACTTC. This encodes CATSREGAENYEQYF.

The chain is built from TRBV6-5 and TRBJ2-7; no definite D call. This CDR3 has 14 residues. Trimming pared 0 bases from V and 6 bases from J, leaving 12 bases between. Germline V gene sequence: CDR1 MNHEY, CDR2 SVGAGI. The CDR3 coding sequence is TGTGCCAGCAGTTACTCTGGATCATCTGGCGAGCAGTACTTC. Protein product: CASSYSGSSGEQYF.

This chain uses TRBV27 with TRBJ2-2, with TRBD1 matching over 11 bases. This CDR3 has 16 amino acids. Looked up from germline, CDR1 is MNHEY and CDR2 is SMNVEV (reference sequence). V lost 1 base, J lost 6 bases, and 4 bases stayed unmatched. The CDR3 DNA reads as TGTGCCAGCAGTTTATTGGACAGGGGGCCAGCCGGGGAGCTGTTTTTT. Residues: CASSLLDRGPAGELFF.

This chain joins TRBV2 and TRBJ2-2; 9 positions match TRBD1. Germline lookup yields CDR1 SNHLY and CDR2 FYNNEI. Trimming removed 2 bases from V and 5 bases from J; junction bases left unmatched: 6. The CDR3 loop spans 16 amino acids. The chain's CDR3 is CASSELQGAPTGELFF. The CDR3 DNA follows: TGTGCCAGCAGTGAATTACAGGGGGCGCCGACCGGGGAGCTGTTTTTT.

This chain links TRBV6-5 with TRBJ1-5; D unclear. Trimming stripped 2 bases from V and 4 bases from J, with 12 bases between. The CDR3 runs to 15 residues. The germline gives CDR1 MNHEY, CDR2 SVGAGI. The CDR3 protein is CASSYVGSGNQPQHF. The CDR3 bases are TGTGCCAGCAGTTACGTTGGCTCTGGGAATCAGCCCCAGCATTTT.

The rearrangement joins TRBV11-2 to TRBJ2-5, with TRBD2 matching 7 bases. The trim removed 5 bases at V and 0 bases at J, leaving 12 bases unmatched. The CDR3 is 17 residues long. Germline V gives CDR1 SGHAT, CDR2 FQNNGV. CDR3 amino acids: CASSARAERGDQETQYF. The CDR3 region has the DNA TGTGCCAGCAGCGCGAGGGCTGAGCGGGGCGACCAAGAGACCCAGTACTTC.